This T cell receptor beta chain was captured by sequencing in a study of PD-L1 blockade in urothelial cancer. In the study overall: Blood analyses occurred 3 weeks (second dose) and 6 weeks post treatment start.

Measured with immunoSEQ multiplex PCR; TCRdb has only the in-frame clones, and not every one. The table records under 130,000 clones, about 85% of them present only once. The V and J ends lost 5 bases and 2 bases respectively, with 13 bases between them. This CDR3 spans 15 amino acids. Germline CDR1 and CDR2: MDHEN and SYDVKM. Patients suffered from locally advanced or metastatic urothelial carcinoma. Sample numbers ranged from 1 to 8 per patient, encompassing pretreatment and on-treatment collections. The TCR sequence derives from a man aged 45 to 65 with urothelial cancer. The sequencing here drew on PBMCs, taken around atezolizumab (anti-PD-L1) treatment. The gene calls are TRBV28 and TRBJ1-5; no definite D call. The chain's CDR3 is CASSLTQRGNQPQHF. The CDR3 DNA reads as TGTGCCAGCAGTCTAACACAGCGGGGCAATCAGCCCCAGCATTTT.